This TCR beta chain was sequenced during a study of beta chain features in type 1 diabetes. General study results and limits: The VDJ junctions of type 1 diabetes patients carried fewer insertions and more deletions. Shortening of TCRB CDR3s, moderate but significant, appeared in all four CD4+ subsets of Type 1 diabetes patients. Patients' naive, central memory and regulatory TCRB repertoires appeared more alike than those of healthy donors.

In regard to this clone: Its antigen is unidentified.

V was trimmed by 0 bases and J by 4 bases, leaving 13 bases between them. The length of the CDR3 is 15 residues. Germline V gene lookup returns CDR1 SGDLS and CDR2 YYNGEE. Every isolated RNA sample was fully reverse transcribed, so sequencing captured expressed TCRB transcripts. Naive, central memory and regulatory T cell samples produced a mean of about 4 million reads. The assay was immunoSEQ multiplex PCR, and TCRdb's table has in-frame clones only and misses some. Of 500,000 to 650,000 clones listed, around an eighth are singletons. The rearrangement joins TRBV9 to TRBJ1-1; no firm D call. What was sequenced was naive CD4+ T cells from blood. The TCR originated in a man aged 25-45 years with type 1 diabetes. The CDR3 DNA is TGTGCCAGCAGCGTAGACGCTTATTCGGGCACTGAAGCTTTCTTT. It codes for CASSVDAYSGTEAFF.